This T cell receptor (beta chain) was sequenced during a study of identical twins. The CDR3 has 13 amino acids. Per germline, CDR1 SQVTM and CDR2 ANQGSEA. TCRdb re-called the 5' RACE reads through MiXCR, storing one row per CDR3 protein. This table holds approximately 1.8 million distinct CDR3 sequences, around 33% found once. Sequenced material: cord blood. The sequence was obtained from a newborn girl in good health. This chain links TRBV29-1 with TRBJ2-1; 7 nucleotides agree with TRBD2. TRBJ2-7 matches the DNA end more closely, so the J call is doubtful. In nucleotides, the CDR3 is TGCAGCGGAAATAGCGGGCCCTACAATGAGCAGTACTTC. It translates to CSGNSGPYNEQYF.